The rows below give T cell receptor beta chains drawn from one sample of a study of spatial heterogeneity in lung cancer. Using its own MiXCR run on the 5' RACE reads, TCRdb lists one record per CDR3 protein. The sample yields some 2,600 distinct CDR3 sequences, approximately 15% seen once. The material sequenced was lung tumor tissue, taken at surgery. The receptor set was obtained from a female donor with early-stage non-small cell lung cancer. CDR3s include the opening cysteine and the closing phenylalanine or tryptophan. A D gene is named only where the DNA matches it firmly. Part of the rows lack a size; the others show once, few, many or a class for expanded clones.

few | TRBJ1-1 | 13 | - | TRBV6-6 | TGTGCCAGCAGTTACGGCGGGAGAACTGAAGCTTTCTTT | CASSYGGRTEAFF
medium-sized | TRBJ1-2 | 15 | TRBD1 | TRBV13 | TGTGCCAGCAGCCTTACAGGGGGAAACTACTATGGCTACACCTTC | CASSLTGGNYYGYTF
many | TRBJ1-5 | 16 | TRBD1 | TRBV6-6 | TGTGCCAGCAGCGACAGGGCCTCAGGGGCAGGTCAGCCCCAGCATTTT | CASSDRASGAGQPQHF
medium-sized | TRBJ2-1 | 15 | TRBD1 | TRBV7-9 | TGTGCCAGCAGTCGAAGGGGGCTCGTTGACAATGAGCAGTTCTTC | CASSRRGLVDNEQFF
medium-sized | TRBJ1-3 | 17 | - | TRBV7-2 | TGTGCCAGCAGCCCCAGGGCCCCTATGAGAACTGGAAACACCATATATTTT | CASSPRAPMRTGNTIYF
- | TRBJ2-5 | 15 | - | TRBV18 | TGTGCCAGCTCCCCTCTGGACAACCCCCGAGAGACCCAGTACTTC | CASSPLDNPRETQYF
many | TRBJ2-5 | 14 | - | TRBV27 | TGTGCCAGCAGTTTAGATTGGGGGACTGTGACCCAGTACTTC | CASSLDWGTVTQYF
medium-sized | TRBJ2-3 | 14 | TRBD2 | TRBV20-1 | TGCAGTGCTAGGGGGTGGGGAGGGACAGATACGCAGTATTTT | CSARGWGGTDTQYF
medium-sized | TRBJ2-5 | 16 | TRBD2 | TRBV24-1 | TGTGCCACCAGTGATTCCCCAGCGGGGGGGCGTGAGACCCAGTACTTC | CATSDSPAGGRETQYF
- | TRBJ2-7 | 13 | - | TRBV7-9 | TGTGCCAGCAGCTCCCTTTACGTCTACGAGCAGTACTTC | CASSSLYVYEQYF
many | TRBJ2-3 | 12 | TRBD2 | TRBV25-1 | TGTGCCAGCAGGTCTAGCGGGGGGGCGCAGTATTTT | CASRSSGGAQYF
medium-sized | TRBJ2-5 | 14 | TRBD2 | TRBV6-2/TRBV6-3 | TGTGCCAGCAGTTCAGGACTAGAGTCCGAGACCCAGTACTTC | CASSSGLESETQYF
medium-sized | TRBJ2-1 | 15 | - | TRBV7-9 | TGTGCCTTTCTTAGGGCCGGGGGTTGGTACAATGAGCAGTTCTTC | CAFLRAGGWYNEQFF
medium-sized | TRBJ2-1 | 16 | - | TRBV28 | TGTGCCAGCAGTTTATACATCTTAGGGGACGGGAATGAGCAGTTCTTC | CASSLYILGDGNEQFF
medium-sized | TRBJ1-5 | 15 | - | TRBV20-1 | TGCAGTGCTAGTGCCAGGGGTAGTAGCAATCAGCCCCAGCATTTT | CSASARGSSNQPQHF
medium-sized | TRBJ2-1 | 13 | - | TRBV5-1 | TGCGCCAGCAGCTTGGAGGTGGGGGCGAAGCAGTTCTTC | CASSLEVGAKQFF
medium-sized | TRBJ2-7 | 12 | - | TRBV30 | TGTGCCTGGAAGGACCGATCCTACGAGCAGTACTTC | CAWKDRSYEQYF
medium-sized | TRBJ2-3 | 17 | TRBD2 | TRBV6-2/TRBV6-3 | TGTGCCAGCAGTCGGGGACTAGCGGGGGGGCCGGCAGATACGCAGTATTTT | CASSRGLAGGPADTQYF
medium-sized | TRBJ1-5 | 15 | - | TRBV9 | TGTGCCAGCAGCGTAGCGGGGGATAGCAATCAGCCCCAGCATTTT | CASSVAGDSNQPQHF
medium-sized | TRBJ2-3 | 14 | - | TRBV7-2 | TGTGCCAGCAGCCAGACGGGGCGCACAGATACGCAGTATTTT | CASSQTGRTDTQYF
large | TRBJ1-2 | 16 | - | TRBV28 | TGTGCCAGCAGCCCTCCGGCCATTTCAACCAATCTTGGCTACACCTTC | CASSPPAISTNLGYTF
- | TRBJ1-1 | 19 | - | TRBV27 | TGTGCCAGCAGTTTAAGGGCCCCTCGGAAGGAGGGTGTTGGCACTGAAGCTTTCTTT | CASSLRAPRKEGVGTEAFF
- | TRBJ2-3 | 15 | TRBD1 | TRBV19 | TGTGCCAGTAGTACGGACAGGGCCAGCACAGATACGCAGTATTTT | CASSTDRASTDTQYF
many | TRBJ1-2 | 11 | - | TRBV19 | TGTGCCAGTAGCCATTCTCGGGGCTACACCTTC | CASSHSRGYTF
medium-sized | TRBJ2-5 | 14 | - | TRBV6-5 | TGTGCCAGCAGTTACGGGGCTAGCACAGAGACCCAGTACTTC | CASSYGASTETQYF
medium-sized | TRBJ2-5 | 17 | TRBD2 | TRBV6-5 | TGTGCCAACAGATTTGTAGTAGCGGGGGGGCTTCAAGAGACCCAGTACTTC | CANRFVVAGGLQETQYF
medium-sized | TRBJ2-2 | 13 | - | TRBV7-3 | TGTGCCAGCTCAAGGGGTATGGCCGGGGAGCTGTTTTTT | CASSRGMAGELFF